A selection of T cell receptor beta chains follows, all from one sample in a study of metastatic and nonmetastatic thyroid tumors. TCRdb reprocessed the PCR reads using MiXCR. Here the sample spans 20,000 to 25,000 clones, about 20% being singletons. The sample was adjacent normal tissue. All receptors derive from a female donor with papillary thyroid cancer or a benign thyroid nodule (not recorded which). Some clones in this sample may be carry-over from other donors' samples. The CDR3 runs from the conserved cysteine through the conserved F or W. The D gene is left open where the match is weak. For some rows the clone size is stated as once, few or many, or as a class when expanded; others skip it.

size	length	V	D	J	CDR3	DNA
.	13	TRBV20-1	.	TRBJ2-5	CSARGGAGEAQYF	TGCAGTGCTAGGGGGGGGGCAGGAGAGGCCCAGTACTTC
.	12	TRBV28	.	TRBJ2-7	CARSLETYEQYF	TGTGCCAGAAGTTTAGAAACCTACGAGCAGTACTTC
.	19	TRBV13	.	TRBJ1-6	CASSSSPSRLSYYNSPLHF	TGTGCCAGCAGCTCATCGCCGAGCAGGTTGAGCTACTATAATTCACCCCTCCACTTT
.	13	TRBV20-1	TRBD2	TRBJ2-7	CSARGLASYEQYF	TGCAGTGCTAGGGGACTAGCATCCTACGAGCAGTACTTC
many	14	TRBV4-2	.	TRBJ2-7	CASSQGGGRYEQYF	TGTGCCAGCAGCCAAGGGGGAGGACGCTACGAGCAGTACTTC
medium-sized	17	TRBV12-3/TRBV12-4	TRBD2	TRBJ2-3	CASSLLTSGTLTDTQYF	TGTGCCAGCAGTTTATTGACTAGCGGCACTCTCACAGATACGCAGTATTTT
many	14	TRBV29-1	TRBD2	TRBJ2-7	CSVTGLAGLYEQYF	TGCAGCGTTACTGGACTAGCGGGACTCTACGAGCAGTACTTC
medium-sized	17	TRBV6-5	.	TRBJ2-1	CASSYSRGPSGHNEQFF	TGTGCCAGCAGTTACTCGAGGGGGCCTAGCGGACACAATGAGCAGTTCTTC
.	16	TRBV11-2	TRBD2	TRBJ2-3	CASSFPSGRGGWTQYF	TGCGCCAGCAGCTTCCCGTCAGGGCGGGGGGGTTGGACGCAGTATTTT
many	16	TRBV7-2	.	TRBJ2-7	CASSLAQDNFRYEQYF	TGTGCCAGCAGCTTGGCCCAAGACAACTTCCGCTACGAGCAGTACTTC
many	19	TRBV18	.	TRBJ1-3	CASSPTRGPLTASGNTIYF	TGTGCCAGCTCACCCACGCGGGGGCCGTTAACCGCCTCTGGAAACACCATATATTTT
many	16	TRBV28	.	TRBJ1-2	CASSSWRRTEPYGYTF	TGTGCCAGCAGCTCTTGGCGCAGGACGGAACCCTATGGCTACACCTTC
medium-sized	15	TRBV10-3	TRBD1	TRBJ2-7	CAISESGQGGHEQYF	TGTGCCATCAGTGAGTCGGGACAGGGAGGCCACGAGCAGTACTTC
many	14	TRBV30	.	TRBJ2-2	CAWRGTRDTGELFF	TGTGCCTGGAGAGGTACTAGAGACACCGGGGAGCTGTTTTTT
.	16	TRBV7-2	TRBD2	TRBJ2-3	CASSFAGLENRYTQYF	TGTGCCAGCAGCTTCGCGGGACTAGAAAACAGATACACGCAGTATTTT
.	14	TRBV20-1	.	TRBJ1-2	CSSPTVGSGYGYTF	TGCAGTTCCCCGACAGTTGGCAGCGGCTATGGCTACACCTTC
medium-sized	13	TRBV28	.	TRBJ1-6	CASSYTGNSPLHF	TGTGCCAGCAGTTATACAGGGAATTCACCCCTCCACTTT
medium-sized	15	TRBV28	TRBD1	TRBJ1-5	CASSQPGQPNQPQHF	TGTGCCAGCAGCCAACCGGGACAGCCGAATCAGCCCCAGCATTTT
medium-sized	16	TRBV6-2/TRBV6-3	TRBD2	TRBJ2-7	CASSHPLSGSNNEQYF	TGTGCCAGCAGTCACCCTCTTAGCGGGAGCAACAACGAGCAGTACTTC
.	11	TRBV2	.	TRBJ1-2	CASSTRDGYAF	TGTGCCAGCAGCACCAGAGATGGCTACGCCTTC
many	13	TRBV9	TRBD1	TRBJ1-2	CASSPDRVGGYTF	TGTGCCAGCAGCCCCGACAGGGTTGGCGGCTACACCTTC
.	15	TRBV7-8	.	TRBJ1-3	CASSPVQGTGNTIYF	TGTGCCAGCAGCCCCGTCCAGGGAACTGGAAACACCATATATTTT
.	13	TRBV7-6	.	TRBJ2-7	CASSSVTLYDQYF	TGTGCCAGCAGCTCCGTGACCCTCTACGATCAGTACTTC
few	17	TRBV25-1	TRBD2	TRBJ2-5	CASSEVGSSGRSWTQYF	TGTGCCAGCAGTGAAGTAGGGTCTAGCGGGAGGAGTTGGACCCAGTACTTC
few	13	TRBV20-1	.	TRBJ2-7	CSARITGSTGQYF	TGCAGTGCTAGGATCACAGGGAGTACGGGGCAGTACTTC
once	15	TRBV7-3	TRBD1	TRBJ1-2	CASSLTGGTDFGYTF	TGTGCCAGCAGCTTAACAGGGGGCACCGATTTTGGCTACACCTTC
once	20	TRBV12-3/TRBV12-4	.	TRBJ1-1	CASSLKLWGDHSHVFAEAFF	TGTGCCAGCAGTTTAAAGTTGTGGGGTGATCATAGCCACGTCTTCGCTGAAGCTTTCTTC
many	13	TRBV20-1	TRBD1	TRBJ1-4	CSARGTGGEKLFF	TGCAGTGCTAGAGGGACAGGGGGTGAAAAACTGTTTTTT
medium-sized	15	TRBV6-1	.	TRBJ1-3	CASTLRGSSGNTIYF	TGTGCCAGCACCCTACGGGGGAGCTCTGGAAACACCATATATTTT
few	12	TRBV20-1	TRBD2	TRBJ2-1	CSARGGRNEQFF	TGCAGTGCTAGGGGGGGGAGGAATGAGCAGTTCTTC
many	14	TRBV7-9	.	TRBJ2-7	CASSFDVWNYEQYF	TGTGCCAGCAGCTTTGACGTCTGGAACTACGAGCAGTACTTC
many	14	TRBV20-1	TRBD2	TRBJ2-7	CSASSAGGFYEQYF	TGCAGTGCTAGTTCGGCGGGAGGGTTTTACGAGCAGTACTTC
few	12	TRBV10-2	.	TRBJ1-1	CASRILSTEAFF	TGCGCCAGCAGGATCCTGAGCACTGAAGCTTTCTTT
many	13	TRBV30	.	TRBJ1-5	CAWSHRGNQPQHF	TGTGCCTGGAGTCACAGGGGCAATCAGCCCCAGCATTTT
many	12	TRBV7-9	TRBD1	TRBJ2-1	CASSSGGNEQFF	TGTGCCAGCAGCTCAGGGGGCAATGAGCAGTTCTTC
few	15	TRBV6-5	.	TRBJ2-2	CASSSMGVNTGELFF	TGTGCCAGCAGTTCAATGGGAGTTAACACCGGGGAGCTGTTTTTT
medium-sized	18	TRBV28	.	TRBJ2-1	CASSRRGWSGLSGGEQFF	TGTGCCAGCAGTCGCCGGGGTTGGAGCGGCTTATCTGGAGGTGAGCAGTTCTTC
.	13	TRBV7-3	.	TRBJ2-1	CASSLGTFREQFF	TGTGCCAGCAGCTTGGGCACGTTTCGTGAGCAGTTCTTC
.	15	TRBV27	.	TRBJ1-2	CASSSSGSSFYGYTF	TGTGCCAGCAGTTCCTCAGGAAGTTCTTTCTATGGCTACACCTTC
few	14	TRBV27	.	TRBJ2-5	CASSLFIGSETQYF	TGTGCCAGCAGTCTATTTATCGGGAGTGAGACCCAGTACTTC
many	13	TRBV5-6	.	TRBJ2-7	CASSTGLDYEQYF	TGTGCCAGCAGCACGGGACTGGACTACGAGCAGTACTTC
.	15	TRBV27	TRBD1	TRBJ2-1	CASSLAGTGGGEQFF	TGTGCCAGCAGTTTGGCCGGGACAGGGGGGGGTGAGCAGTTCTTC